This T cell receptor beta chain was found in a study of T cells in Graves' hyperthyroidism and ophthalmopathy. The study's findings and limits: The majority of expanded thyroid clonotypes above 0.001 also appeared in blood.

Inclusion characteristics of ophthalmopathy patients comprised a Clinical Activity Score of at least 3, a NOSPECS grade of at least 4, and duration under 3 months. Uncontrolled infection, other autoimmune disease, pregnancy and lactation each barred patients from inclusion. Germline CDR1 and CDR2: SQVTM and ANQGSEA. Trimming removed 7 bases at V and 2 bases at J, with 12 bases between. This CDR3 comprises 13 residues. As for this clonotype: What it binds is unknown.

From RNA transcripts, TCR beta CDR3 regions were amplified. Carried out on the TCR CDR3, a first-round RT-PCR used the HTBI primer set. TCRdb independently ran MiXCR on the multiplex PCR reads; one entry per CDR3 protein. The table lists a few hundred thousand distinct CDR3 sequences, around 15% of them singletons, with approximately 3.5% in the top ten. The rearrangement links TRBV29-1 to TRBJ2-1; D not resolved. Sample: blood. This TCR came from a woman aged 40 to 50 with Graves' ophthalmopathy. The CDR3 reads CSAHQTTYNEQFF. The CDR3 DNA reads TGCAGCGCGCACCAGACAACCTACAATGAGCAGTTCTTC.